These 4 T cell receptor beta chains originate from one sample sequenced in a study of blood T cell repertoires in COVID-19. Only in-frame clones appear in the TCRdb table, and some are missing; sequencing was by immunoSEQ multiplex PCR. Found here are some 200,000 clones, 80% to 90% of them singletons; the top ten hold less than 11%. Sequenced material: peripheral blood. The receptors stem from an elderly woman with acute or convalescent COVID-19.

This clone was counted a few times. This chain links TRBV7-2 with TRBJ1-6; D perhaps matches TRBD1 (6 bases). Trimming stripped 6 bases from V and 10 bases from J, with 13 bases between. The CDR3 has 13 amino acids. Germline V gene data show CDR1 as SGHTA and CDR2 as FQGNSA. The CDR3 nucleotides read TGTGCCAGCAGTTTACAGGGCTACTCACCCCTCCACTTT. The encoded protein is CASSLQGYSPLHF.

The CDR3 spells CAWSQGPNSPLHF. In DNA form, the CDR3 reads TGTGCCTGGAGTCAGGGTCCTAATTCACCCCTCCACTTT. The chain recombines TRBV30 with TRBJ1-6; maybe TRBD1 (5 bases). Germline lookup yields CDR1 GTSNPN and CDR2 SVGIG (reference sequence). This CDR3 is built from 13 residues. V lost 2 bases and J lost 6, with 8 bases in between.

The rearrangement links TRBV12-3 or TRBV12-4 to TRBJ1-4; D remains ambiguous. V lost 1 base and J 15 bases, leaving 12 bases between the germline ends. The CDR3 covers 12 residues. The CDR3 DNA is TGTGCCAGCAGTTTAGATATAGGCGGTTTGTTTTTT. Its translation: CASSLDIGGLFF.

This chain connects TRBV2 to TRBJ2-3; 10 bases map to TRBD1. Germline-derived CDR1 and CDR2 are SNHLY and FYNNEI. V was pared by 4 bases and J by 1 base, with 5 bases of the junction left unmatched. This CDR3 spans 16 amino acids. This CDR3 is CASSARQGAGTDTQYF. As DNA, the CDR3 is TGTGCCAGCAGTGCCCGACAGGGGGCAGGCACAGATACGCAGTATTTT.